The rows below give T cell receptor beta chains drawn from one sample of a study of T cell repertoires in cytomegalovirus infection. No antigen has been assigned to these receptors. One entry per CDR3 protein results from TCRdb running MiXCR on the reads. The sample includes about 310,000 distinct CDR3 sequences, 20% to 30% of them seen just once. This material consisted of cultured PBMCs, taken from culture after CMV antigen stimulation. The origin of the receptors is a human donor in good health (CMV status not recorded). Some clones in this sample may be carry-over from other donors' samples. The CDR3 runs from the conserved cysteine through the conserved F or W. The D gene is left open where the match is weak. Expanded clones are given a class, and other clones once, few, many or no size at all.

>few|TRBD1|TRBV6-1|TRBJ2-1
TGTGCCAGCAGTTTGGGGACAGGGGGCATTGAGCAGTTCTTC
CASSLGTGGIEQFF
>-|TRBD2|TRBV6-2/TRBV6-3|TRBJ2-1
TGTGCCAGCAGTAGTACGGGACTAGCGGGAGGGCCGTTC
CASSSTGLAGGPF
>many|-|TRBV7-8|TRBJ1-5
TGTGCCAGCAGCTTATCTTCCCTACTAAGCAATCAGCCCCAGCATTTT
CASSLSSLLSNQPQHF
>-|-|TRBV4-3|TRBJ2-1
TGCGCCAGCAGCCAATCGATCGTCCTAAGCTCCTACAATGAGCAGTTCTTC
CASSQSIVLSSYNEQFF
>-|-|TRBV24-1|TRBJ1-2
TGTGCCACCAGTGGAGGGGAAGGCTACACCTTC
CATSGGEGYTF
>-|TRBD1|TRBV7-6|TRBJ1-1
TGTGCCAGCAGCTCAGTGGGGACAGGGTTGAACACTGAAGCTTTCTTT
CASSSVGTGLNTEAFF
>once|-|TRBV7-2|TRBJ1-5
TGTGCCAGCAGCCGCCCCGGGGGGAATCAGCCCCAGCATTTT
CASSRPGGNQPQHF
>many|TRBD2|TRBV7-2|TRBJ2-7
TGTGCCAGCAGCTTCCAAGCGGGAGGAACCTACGAGCAGTACTTC
CASSFQAGGTYEQYF
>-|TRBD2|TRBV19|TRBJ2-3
TGTGCCAGTAGTAAAATGAAGGCTAGCGGGAGTTGGGCCCGGGACACGCAGTATTTT
CASSKMKASGSWARDTQYF
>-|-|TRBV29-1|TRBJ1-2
TGCAGCGTTGGATCCGGGGCCGGATCGGGCTACACCTTC
CSVGSGAGSGYTF
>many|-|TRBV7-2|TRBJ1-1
TGTGCCAGCAGCTGGACGGGGGTGGACACTGAAGCTTTCTTT
CASSWTGVDTEAFF
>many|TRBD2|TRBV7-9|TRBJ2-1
TGTGCCAGCAGCCCACGCCCGGGACTAGCTAACAATGAGCAGTTCTTC
CASSPRPGLANNEQFF
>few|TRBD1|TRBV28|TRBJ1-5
TGTGCCAGCAGTTCTGGAGGGACAGCCTTCAATCAGCCCCAGCATTTT
CASSSGGTAFNQPQHF
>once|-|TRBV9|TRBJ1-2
TGTGCCAGCAGCGGCTACGGGGGTGCGGGGCAGCCGAACTATGGCTACACCTTC
CASSGYGGAGQPNYGYTF
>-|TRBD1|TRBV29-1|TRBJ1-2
TGCAGCGTACAGGGGGAGAACTATGGCTACACCTTC
CSVQGENYGYTF
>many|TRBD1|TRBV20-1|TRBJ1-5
TGCAGTGCTAATCGTCAGGGGGCAGATCAGCCCCAGCATTTT
CSANRQGADQPQHF
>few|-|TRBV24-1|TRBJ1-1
TGTGCCACCAGTGAAACAACAGGGGAAGCTTTCTTT
CATSETTGEAFF
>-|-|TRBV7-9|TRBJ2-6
TGTGCCAGCAGCCCGGCCGGCAGGGACCTCTCTGGGGCCAACGTCCTGACTTTC
CASSPAGRDLSGANVLTF
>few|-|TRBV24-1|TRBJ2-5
TGTGCCACCAGTGAGCCAGCCCCTAGAACAGAGACCCAGTACTTC
CATSEPAPRTETQYF
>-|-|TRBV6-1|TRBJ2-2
TGTGCCAGCCGAGAGACCCCCTACACCGGGGAGCTGTTTTTT
CASRETPYTGELFF
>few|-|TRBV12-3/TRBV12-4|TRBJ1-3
TGTGCCAGCAGTTTAACAGGGCAGGGGAGGCGAAACACCATATATTTT
CASSLTGQGRRNTIYF
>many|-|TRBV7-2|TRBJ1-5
TGTGCCAGCAGCCCCCCCTCGGGGGGTTGGCAGCCCCAGCATTTT
CASSPPSGGWQPQHF
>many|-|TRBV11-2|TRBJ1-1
TGTGCCAGCAGCTTTTTTCGACAAGTGGCGAACACTGAAGCTTTCTTT
CASSFFRQVANTEAFF
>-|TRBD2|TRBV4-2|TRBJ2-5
TGTGCCAGCAGCCCCTTCGGGGGGGACCAAGAGACCCAGTACTTC
CASSPFGGDQETQYF
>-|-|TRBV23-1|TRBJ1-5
TGCGCCAGCAGTCAATCAGGGGGTCGGTTCCAGCCCCAGCATTTT
CASSQSGGRFQPQHF
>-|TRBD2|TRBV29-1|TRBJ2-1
TGCAGCGTTGAAGTCGAGATAGCGGGAGGGAATGAGCAGTTCTTC
CSVEVEIAGGNEQFF
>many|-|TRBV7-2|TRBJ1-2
TGTGCCAGCAGCTTGTCCCAGGGTATAGGCTACACCTTC
CASSLSQGIGYTF
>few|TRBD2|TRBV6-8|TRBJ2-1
TGTGCCAGGTGTATTTTTAGCGGGCGCTACAATGAGCAGTTCTTC
CARCIFSGRYNEQFF
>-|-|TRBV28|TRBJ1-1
TGTGCCAGCAGTTCCAGGGTTGCGGCTTTCTTT
CASSSRVAAFF
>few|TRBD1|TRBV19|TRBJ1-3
TGTGCCAGTAGAGGGACAGGGGCCATCTCTGGAAACACCATATATTTT
CASRGTGAISGNTIYF
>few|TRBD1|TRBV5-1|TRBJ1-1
TGCGCCAGCAGCTTTTCGACAGGGCAGGACACTGAAGCTTTCTTT
CASSFSTGQDTEAFF
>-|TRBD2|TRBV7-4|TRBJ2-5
TGTGCCAGCAGCTTGGGGGGGGGACTAGCGGATAAAGAGACCCAGTACTTC
CASSLGGGLADKETQYF
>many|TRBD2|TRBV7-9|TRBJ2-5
TGTGCCAGCAGCCGGACGGGACTAGCGGAACAAGAGACCCAGTACTTC
CASSRTGLAEQETQYF
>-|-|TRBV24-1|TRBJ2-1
TGTGCCACCAGTGATCGTAAGGACTACCCCCCCTACAATGAGCAGTTCTTC
CATSDRKDYPPYNEQFF
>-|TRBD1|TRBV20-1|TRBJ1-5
TGCAGTGCTATTGAGGGGGCAGGTCAGCCCCAGCATTTT
CSAIEGAGQPQHF
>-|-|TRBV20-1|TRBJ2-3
TGCAGTGCTAGCCCCTTCACAGATACGCAGTATTTT
CSASPFTDTQYF
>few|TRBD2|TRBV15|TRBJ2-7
TGTGCCACCCAAGCGGGAGGTCACGAGCAGTACTTC
CATQAGGHEQYF
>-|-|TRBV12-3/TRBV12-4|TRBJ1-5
TGTGCCAGCAGTTTATCAGGGGATAGCAATCAGCCCCAGCATTTT
CASSLSGDSNQPQHF
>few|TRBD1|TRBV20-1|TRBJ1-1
TGCAGTGCTAGAGCGGGACAGGGGGCTTGGGGCACTGAAGCTTTCTTT
CSARAGQGAWGTEAFF
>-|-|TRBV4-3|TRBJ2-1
TGCGCCAGCAGCCAAGGATTGGGCTCCTACAATGAGCAGTTCTTC
CASSQGLGSYNEQFF
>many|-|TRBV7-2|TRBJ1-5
TGTGCCAGCAGCCGCCGACTGGATCAGCCCCAGCATTTT
CASSRRLDQPQHF
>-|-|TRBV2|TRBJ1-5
TGTGCCAGCAGTGAACAGGGGCAGTACAATCAGCCCCAGCATTTT
CASSEQGQYNQPQHF
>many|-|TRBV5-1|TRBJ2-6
TGCGCCAGCGGTGATCGTTCTGGGGCCAACGTCCTGACTTTC
CASGDRSGANVLTF
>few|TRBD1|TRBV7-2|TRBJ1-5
TGTGCCAGCAGCTACGCGTTCGGACAGGGGGTACAGCCCCAGCATTTT
CASSYAFGQGVQPQHF
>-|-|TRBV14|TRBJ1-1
TGTGCCAGCAGCCAAGGGTTAGGACACACTGAAGCTTTCTTT
CASSQGLGHTEAFF
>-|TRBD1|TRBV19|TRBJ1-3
TGTGCCAGTAGGGACAGGGCAGCTGGAAACACCATATATTTT
CASRDRAAGNTIYF
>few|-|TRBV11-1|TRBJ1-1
TGTGCCAGCAGCTTAGGGCTGGGAGGGAACACTGAAGCTTTCTTT
CASSLGLGGNTEAFF
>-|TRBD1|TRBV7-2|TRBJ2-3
TGTGCCAGCAGTCTACGGACAGGAACGTTCACAGATACGCAGTATTTT
CASSLRTGTFTDTQYF
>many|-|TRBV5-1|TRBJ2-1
TGCGCCAGCAGCCGGGACTCCAGCTCCTACAATGAGCAGTTCTTC
CASSRDSSSYNEQFF
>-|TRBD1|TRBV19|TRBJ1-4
TGTGCCAGTAGTTCAGACAGGGCGGCTAATGAAAAACTGTTTTTT
CASSSDRAANEKLFF
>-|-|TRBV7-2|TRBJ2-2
TGTGCCAGCAGCTTAGATCCCCCCGGGGAGCTGTTTTTT
CASSLDPPGELFF
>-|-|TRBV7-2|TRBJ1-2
TGTGCCAGCAGCTTAAAATTAACGGGGAACGGGTATGGCTACACCTTC
CASSLKLTGNGYGYTF
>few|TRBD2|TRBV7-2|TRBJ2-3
TGTGCCAGCAGCTATACCCCGGGACTAGGCACAGATACGCAGTATTTT
CASSYTPGLGTDTQYF
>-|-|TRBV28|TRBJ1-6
TGTGCCAGCAGTTTAACTCGGGCCCGGTCACCCCTCCACTTT
CASSLTRARSPLHF
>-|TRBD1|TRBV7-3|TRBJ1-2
TGTGCCAGCAGGGGACAGGAGGACTATGGCTACACCTTC
CASRGQEDYGYTF
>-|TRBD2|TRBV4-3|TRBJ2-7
TGCGCCAGCAGCCCAGGGACTAGCGGACCCATTTCGGACGAGCAGTACTTC
CASSPGTSGPISDEQYF
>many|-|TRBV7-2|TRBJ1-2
TGTGCCAGCAGCCCAACTGACAGGTTGGGAGGCTACACCTTC
CASSPTDRLGGYTF
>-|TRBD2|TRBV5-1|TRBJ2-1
TGCGCCAGCAGCTTGGTGCTGGGACTAGCGGGATCCGGCTCCTACAATGAGCAGTTCTTC
CASSLVLGLAGSGSYNEQFF
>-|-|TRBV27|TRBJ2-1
TGTGCCAGCAGTTTATCAGCTCTGGTGAAGTACAATGAGCAGTTCTTC
CASSLSALVKYNEQFF
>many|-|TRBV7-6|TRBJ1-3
TGTGCCAGCAGTCACCGGCCAGGGTTCAGTGGAAACACCATATATTTT
CASSHRPGFSGNTIYF